This T cell receptor beta chain was recovered during a study of CD8 T cells in ankylosing spondylitis. Quantitative 5'-RACE with molecular barcodes produced the TCR beta libraries. TCRdb processed the 5' RACE reads anew with MiXCR; each CDR3 protein has one entry. The data contain about 250,000 distinct CDR3 sequences, roughly a third of them singletons. About this clonotype itself: Its antigen remains unknown.

The CDR3 is 13 residues long. Looked up from germline, CDR1 is MNHEY and CDR2 is SMNVEV (reference sequence). The ends were cut back, 6 bases at V and 6 bases at J, with 15 bases in the middle. Study-level findings and limits: The clones that were linked to disease were reported to be significantly enriched in matched synovial fluid samples from ankylosing spondylitis patients.

The chain carries TRBV27 and TRBJ2-7, with no clear D. This TCR derives from a male donor with ankylosing spondylitis or in good health (not recorded which). The sequenced sample was blood, either unsorted or a sorted T cell fraction (not recorded which). CDR3 sequence reads: CASSSSLVGEQYF. The CDR3 DNA sequence: TGTGCCAGCAGCTCGAGTCTAGTTGGCGAGCAGTACTTC.